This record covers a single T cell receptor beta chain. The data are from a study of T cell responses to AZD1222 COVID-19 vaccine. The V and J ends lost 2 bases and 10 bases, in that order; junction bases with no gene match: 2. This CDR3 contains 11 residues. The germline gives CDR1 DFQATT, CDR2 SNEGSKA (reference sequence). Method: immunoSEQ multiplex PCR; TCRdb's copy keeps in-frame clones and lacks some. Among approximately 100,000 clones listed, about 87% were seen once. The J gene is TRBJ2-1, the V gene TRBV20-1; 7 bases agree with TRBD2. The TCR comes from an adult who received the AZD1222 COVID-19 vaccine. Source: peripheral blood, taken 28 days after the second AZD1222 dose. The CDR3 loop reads CSARKRGEQFF. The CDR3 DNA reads TGCAGTGCTAGAAAGCGGGGCGAGCAGTTCTTC.